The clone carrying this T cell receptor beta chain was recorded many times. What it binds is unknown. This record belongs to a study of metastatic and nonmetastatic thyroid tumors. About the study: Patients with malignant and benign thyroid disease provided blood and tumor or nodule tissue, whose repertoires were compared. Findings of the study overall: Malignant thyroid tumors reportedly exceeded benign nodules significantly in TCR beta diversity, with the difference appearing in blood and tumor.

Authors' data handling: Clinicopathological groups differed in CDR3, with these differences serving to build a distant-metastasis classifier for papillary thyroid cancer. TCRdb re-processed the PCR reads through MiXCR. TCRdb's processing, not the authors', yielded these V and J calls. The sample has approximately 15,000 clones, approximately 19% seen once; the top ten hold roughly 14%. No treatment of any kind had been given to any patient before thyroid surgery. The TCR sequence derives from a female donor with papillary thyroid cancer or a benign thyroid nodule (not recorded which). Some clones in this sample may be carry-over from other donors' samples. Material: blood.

In DNA, the CDR3 is TGCAGTGCCGTCGGACAGAAAAATGAAAAACTGTTTTTT. Translating gives CSAVGQKNEKLFF. The chain couples TRBV20-1 to TRBJ1-4, with D perhaps TRBD1 (6 bases). Between the trimmed V and J ends, which lost 6 bases and 5 bases, there was a span of 13 bases. Germline values: CDR1 DFQATT, CDR2 SNEGSKA (reference sequence). The CDR3 extends over 13 amino acids.